A selection of T cell receptor beta chains follows, all from one sample in a study of preoperative IRX-2 immunotherapy in early breast cancer. Sequencing was performed with immunoSEQ multiplex PCR; in TCRdb, only in-frame clones are kept and a portion is missing. The sample has tens of thousands of clones; about nine tenths are singletons. The sample consisted of tumor tissue, taken after IRX-2 immunotherapy. The receptors were gathered from a human donor with breast cancer. Each CDR3 is given with its conserved first and last residue. The D gene is left open where the match is weak.

v_call: TRBV23-1
d_call: TRBD1
j_call: TRBJ2-7
cdr3_aa: CASSPPEGAKHPYEQYF

v_call: TRBV28
d_call: NA
j_call: TRBJ1-1
cdr3_aa: CASSLMAEGTEAFF

v_call: TRBV25-1
d_call: TRBD1
j_call: TRBJ1-1
cdr3_aa: CASSDPGTGSEAFF

v_call: TRBV6-8
d_call: TRBD1
j_call: TRBJ1-2
cdr3_aa: CASRSRDRGSGYTF

v_call: TRBV11-3
d_call: TRBD2
j_call: TRBJ2-3
cdr3_aa: CASSWKRGSMDTQYF

v_call: TRBV11-3
d_call: NA
j_call: TRBJ1-4
cdr3_aa: CASSLQGATNEKLFF

v_call: TRBV11-3
d_call: TRBD1
j_call: TRBJ2-7
cdr3_aa: CASSRGTGNYEQYF

v_call: TRBV10-2
d_call: TRBD2
j_call: TRBJ2-1
cdr3_aa: CASSDKGLAGYNEQFF

v_call: TRBV6-8
d_call: NA
j_call: TRBJ1-4
cdr3_aa: CASRRQGGGELFF

v_call: TRBV5-1
d_call: NA
j_call: TRBJ1-2
cdr3_aa: CASSLTGNSVYGYTF

v_call: TRBV11-3
d_call: NA
j_call: TRBJ2-2
cdr3_aa: CASSLTGATGELFF

v_call: TRBV6-8
d_call: TRBD1
j_call: TRBJ2-2
cdr3_aa: CASSQRQGAGELFF

v_call: TRBV7-1
d_call: NA
j_call: TRBJ2-1
cdr3_aa: CASSLAAQGSYNEQFF

v_call: TRBV6-8
d_call: NA
j_call: TRBJ1-2
cdr3_aa: CASRPSGTDYGYTF

v_call: TRBV11-3
d_call: TRBD1
j_call: TRBJ1-2
cdr3_aa: CASSLPGTGVRHGYTF

v_call: TRBV19
d_call: NA
j_call: TRBJ2-3
cdr3_aa: CASSRGGTDTQYF

v_call: TRBV11-3
d_call: NA
j_call: TRBJ1-1
cdr3_aa: CASRLMTGMNTEAFF

v_call: TRBV5-1
d_call: TRBD1
j_call: TRBJ1-1
cdr3_aa: CASSARPTGDTEAFF

v_call: TRBV11-3
d_call: TRBD2
j_call: TRBJ2-5
cdr3_aa: CASVSGTSGRETQYF

v_call: TRBV5-1
d_call: NA
j_call: TRBJ2-5
cdr3_aa: CASSLVLVQARETQYF

v_call: TRBV5-1
d_call: TRBD1
j_call: TRBJ1-2
cdr3_aa: CASSLGQGQSYGYTF

v_call: TRBV15
d_call: NA
j_call: TRBJ1-2
cdr3_aa: CATSRDLGDSYGYTF

v_call: TRBV10-2
d_call: NA
j_call: TRBJ2-2
cdr3_aa: CASSEFRYITGRLTNGELFF

v_call: TRBV18
d_call: TRBD1
j_call: TRBJ1-2
cdr3_aa: CASSTQGARGYTF

v_call: TRBV5-1
d_call: NA
j_call: TRBJ1-1
cdr3_aa: CASSVRGSGTEAFF

v_call: TRBV19
d_call: TRBD1
j_call: TRBJ1-2
cdr3_aa: CASSERTGGYGYTF

v_call: TRBV7-6
d_call: NA
j_call: TRBJ2-1
cdr3_aa: CASSLGRSAYNEQFF

v_call: TRBV11-3
d_call: NA
j_call: TRBJ1-2
cdr3_aa: CASSLQGQREYGYTF

v_call: TRBV6-8
d_call: NA
j_call: TRBJ2-3
cdr3_aa: CASDRAKTDTQYF

v_call: TRBV30
d_call: TRBD1
j_call: TRBJ1-3
cdr3_aa: CACRDRAGNTIYF

v_call: TRBV7-5
d_call: NA
j_call: TRBJ1-5
cdr3_aa: CASSLKAGWIGNQPQHF

v_call: TRBV6-8
d_call: NA
j_call: TRBJ1-5
cdr3_aa: CAISASDSNQPQHF

v_call: TRBV28
d_call: NA
j_call: TRBJ1-2
cdr3_aa: CASRRTGLANYGYTF

v_call: TRBV6-8
d_call: NA
j_call: TRBJ2-4
cdr3_aa: CASSYSGTRGGSAKNIQYF

v_call: TRBV10-2
d_call: NA
j_call: TRBJ1-1
cdr3_aa: CASSDQANTEAFF

v_call: TRBV18
d_call: NA
j_call: TRBJ1-1
cdr3_aa: CASSPQGRSAEAFF

v_call: TRBV1
d_call: NA
j_call: TRBJ1-5
cdr3_aa: CASSQVTGDQPQHF

v_call: TRBV12-5
d_call: NA
j_call: TRBJ1-3
cdr3_aa: CASTALRDNTGNTIYF

v_call: TRBV6-8
d_call: NA
j_call: TRBJ2-5
cdr3_aa: CASTPIKEETQYF

v_call: TRBV7-7
d_call: NA
j_call: TRBJ2-7
cdr3_aa: CASSLELNSYEQYF

v_call: TRBV28
d_call: NA
j_call: TRBJ1-5
cdr3_aa: CASRRPGSLPQHF

v_call: TRBV19
d_call: TRBD1
j_call: TRBJ2-1
cdr3_aa: CASSILGTGINEQFF

v_call: TRBV29-1
d_call: TRBD1
j_call: TRBJ2-5
cdr3_aa: CSVVAGGRETQYF

v_call: TRBV19
d_call: NA
j_call: TRBJ2-7
cdr3_aa: CASSIEGRSSSYEQYF

v_call: TRBV7-1
d_call: TRBD1
j_call: TRBJ2-7
cdr3_aa: CASSAGGVWGHEQYF

v_call: TRBV6-8
d_call: NA
j_call: TRBJ1-2
cdr3_aa: CASRRGSYGYTF

v_call: TRBV30
d_call: NA
j_call: TRBJ1-2
cdr3_aa: CAWGAYGYGYTF

v_call: TRBV6-8
d_call: NA
j_call: TRBJ2-5
cdr3_aa: CASSTTGTQETQYF